This T cell receptor (beta chain) was sequenced during a study of cytomegalovirus exposure and HLA in healthy donors (dated by TCRdb to 2016 to 2017). For the study in its entirety: According to a later analysis, one platform produced both the 120 validation repertoires and the roughly 660 repertoires of the first cohort. The study was designed to test whether signatures of past pathogen exposure could be identified by cataloging public T cell receptors. A separate validation cohort of roughly 120 different subjects was used in addition to the roughly 670-subject first cohort. High-throughput TCR immunosequencing, statistical association of individual TCRs with disease status, and machine learning were combined to predict cytomegalovirus infection status. Study-wide conclusions, independent of this receptor: The authors suggested that the approach could potentially be generalized to other disease states and immunological phenotypes. A few of the identified cytomegalovirus-associated TCR beta chains were confirmed in vitro to be specific for cytomegalovirus antigens. The classifier was reported to diagnose cytomegalovirus status with high specificity and sensitivity in both the original cohort and the validation cohort. In a later analysis, TCRs clustered in the first cohort were found to also tend to co-occur in the roughly 130 validation repertoires, with 94% of cluster scores above 0. While some public TCRs were present in many individuals, most TCR sequences turned up only very rarely across donors. The study listed 150 to 200 TCR beta chains as associated with cytomegalovirus. A later analysis lacked HLA typing for the validation cohort, so it scored co-occurrence in that cohort across all 120 or so repertoires.

The library was obtained by the immunoSEQ multiplex PCR assay. In the original analysis: A statistical classification framework was built to diagnose cytomegalovirus status from the catalog of TCR beta chain sequences. Held by TCRdb, this immuneACCESS table contains in-frame sequences only and omits some clones. Under half of the omission traces to an unresolved V gene where checked; the cause of the rest is unknown. The DNA was the basis for D and trimming; V, J and clone size are from that table. The sample table contains 200,000 to 250,000 clones; only one count was recorded for over 80% of them. The ten largest account for 0.8% to 1.2% of the sample. The CDR3 sequence holds 17 residues, the cysteine and phenylalanine included. The only DNA kept is the CDR3, 51 bases in frame from the first base. V lost 0 bases and J lost 2 bases, and the count of bases not matched to a germline gene is 9. CDR1 LGHNA and CDR2 YNFKEQ were looked up in the germline V gene.

About this clone itself: Its specific antigen is unknown. No base qualities exist here, and no much larger clone lies one base off it.

Donors formed part of the validation cohort, which comprised 120 subjects and was distinct from the first cohort of under 750 subjects. The V gene is TRBV4-2 and the J gene is TRBJ2-7; 8 of the junction bases match TRBD2. The sequencing sample was made of PBMCs. This sequence was found in a woman aged 18 to 35 in good health and CMV-seronegative. The DNA sequence is TGTGCCAGCAGCCAAGAAGGACAGACTAGCGATCCCTACGAGCAGTACTTC. This encodes CASSQEGQTSDPYEQYF.